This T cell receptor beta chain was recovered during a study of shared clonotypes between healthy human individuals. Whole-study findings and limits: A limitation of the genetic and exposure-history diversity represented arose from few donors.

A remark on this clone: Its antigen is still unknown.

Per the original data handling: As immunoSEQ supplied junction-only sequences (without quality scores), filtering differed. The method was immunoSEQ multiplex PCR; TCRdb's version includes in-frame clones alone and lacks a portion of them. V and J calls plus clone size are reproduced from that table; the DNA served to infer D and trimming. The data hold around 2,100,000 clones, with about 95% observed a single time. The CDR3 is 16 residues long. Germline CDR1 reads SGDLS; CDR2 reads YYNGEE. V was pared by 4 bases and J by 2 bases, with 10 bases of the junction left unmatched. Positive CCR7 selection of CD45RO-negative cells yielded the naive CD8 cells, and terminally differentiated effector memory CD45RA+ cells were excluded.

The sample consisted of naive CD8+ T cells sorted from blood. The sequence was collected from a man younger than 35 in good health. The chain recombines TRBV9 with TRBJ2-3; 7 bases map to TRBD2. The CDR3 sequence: CASSPSGGSFTDTQYF. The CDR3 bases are TGTGCCAGCAGCCCATCTGGCGGGAGCTTCACAGATACGCAGTATTTT.